Below, 19 T cell receptor beta chains from the same sample are listed, as sequenced in a study of OX40 agonist ivuxolimab in advanced cancers. The repertoire was sequenced with immunoSEQ multiplex PCR; TCRdb's copy has only in-frame clones and lacks some. The sample yields more than 55,000 clones, 86% seen once. The sequencing here drew on CD4+ or CD8+ T cells sorted from blood, taken in a trial of the OX40 agonist ivuxolimab. These receptors originate from an adult with an advanced solid tumor such as melanoma, head and neck, liver or kidney cancer.

V usage is TRBV7-9 and J usage is TRBJ1-1, with D uncertain. The CDR3 runs 14 residues. The V and J ends lost 6 bases and 6 bases respectively, with 17 bases between them. Germline V gene data show CDR1 as SEHNR and CDR2 as FQNEAQ (reference sequence). CDR3 loop: CASSYWVAASEAFF. For the CDR3, the DNA is TGTGCCAGCAGTTATTGGGTGGCCGCCTCTGAAGCTTTCTTT.

This chain joins TRBV9 and TRBJ2-3, with D unclear. The CDR3 is 14 residues long. The germline V and J ends were trimmed by 0 bases and 4 bases, with 9 bases remaining between them. The V gene's germline CDR1 is SGDLS and CDR2 YYNGEE. In DNA form, the CDR3 reads TGTGCCAGCAGCGTAGGATCCCCCTCAGATACGCAGTATTTT. Translation gives CASSVGSPSDTQYF.

The rearrangement uses TRBV29-1 and TRBJ2-7; the match to TRBD1 covers 11 bases. The V gene's germline CDR1 is SQVTM and CDR2 ANQGSEA. The length of the CDR3 is 12 residues. V shed 6 bases, J shed 6 bases, and the junction held 4 bases outside the gene matches. The CDR3 DNA reads as TGCAGCGTCGGACAGGGGGCGGGCGAGCAGTACTTC. Protein sequence: CSVGQGAGEQYF.

The chain employs TRBV5-4 and TRBJ2-1, with D possibly matching TRBD1 (6 bases). V gave up 2 bases and J gave up 6 bases, with 12 bases separating them. The germline CDR1 and CDR2 sequences are SGHNT and YYREEE (reference sequence). CDR3 length: 14 amino acids. The CDR3: CASSFQTGFNEQFF. The CDR3 DNA reads as TGTGCCAGCAGCTTTCAAACAGGGTTCAATGAGCAGTTCTTC.

This clone appeared once. The chain recombines TRBV11-2 with TRBJ2-7, with D possibly TRBD1 on 5 matching bases. The V and J ends lost 4 bases and 2 bases respectively, with 9 bases between them. This CDR3 has 13 amino acids. Germline lookup yields CDR1 SGHAT and CDR2 FQNNGV. DNA for the CDR3: TGTGCCAGCAGCTCTCAGACAGCCTACGAGCAGTACTTC. Translating it yields CASSSQTAYEQYF.

The J gene is TRBJ2-1, the V gene TRBV6-5, with D perhaps assigned TRBD1 or TRBD2 (5 bases each). The CDR3 has 14 residues. Germline CDR1 MNHEY, CDR2 SVGAGI. The V end was cut by 7 bases, the J end by 5 bases, with 15 bases between. As DNA, the CDR3 is TGTGCCAGCACTGAGGGACGGCGGAACAATGAGCAGTTCTTC. Amino acid sequence: CASTEGRRNNEQFF.

Comment on this clone: A read error may produce the germline difference seen at one junction end. The sample carries other DNA sequences with the same CDR3. The chain employs TRBV4-1 and TRBJ1-5, with D perhaps TRBD1 (6 bases). Per germline, CDR1 MGHRA and CDR2 YSYEKL. This CDR3 spans 17 amino acids. The CDR3 coding sequence is TGCGCCAGCAGCCCAAGGGGGGCCACTTCGAGCAATCAGCCCCAGCACTTT. Protein sequence: CASSPRGATSSNQPQHF.

The V gene is TRBV27, the J gene TRBJ1-6, with 7 bases identical to TRBD1. CDR1 and CDR2 (germline): MNHEY, SMNVEV (reference sequence). CDR3 length: 15 amino acids. J lost 5 bases, V lost 4 bases, and 5 bases had no gene match. The CDR3 DNA reads as TGTGCCAGCAGTTCGACCGGGACAGATAATTCACCCCTCCACTTT. It is translated as CASSSTGTDNSPLHF.

This sequence joins TRBV11-1 and TRBJ2-5, with TRBD1 matching 9 bases. The CDR3 sequence is 14 residues long. V lost 5 bases to trimming and J lost 4 bases; unmatched junction nucleotides: 5. Germline CDR1 and CDR2: SGHAT and FQDESV (reference sequence). This chain's CDR3 is CASSKQGALETQYF. The DNA for the CDR3 is TGTGCCAGCAGCAAACAGGGGGCCCTAGAGACCCAGTACTTC.

The chain is built from TRBV6-5 and TRBJ2-7; D perhaps matches TRBD2 (5 bases). The germline V and J ends were trimmed by 7 bases and 1 base, with 11 bases remaining between them. CDR1 is MNHEY, CDR2 SVGAGI, per germline. The CDR3 is 13 residues long. CDR3 nucleotides: TGTGCCAGCACCCCTCCGGGGTCCTACGAGCAGTACTTC. The encoded protein is CASTPPGSYEQYF.

The genes are TRBV19 and TRBJ1-6; D unresolved. This CDR3 spans 16 amino acids. V gave up 7 bases and J gave up 0 bases, with 13 bases separating them. Germline V lookup: CDR1 LNHDA, CDR2 SQIVND (reference sequence). The CDR3 coding sequence is TGTGCCAGTAAGGAGCGACATAGCTCCTATAATTCACCCCTCCACTTT. Residues: CASKERHSSYNSPLHF.

This chain joins TRBV11-1 and TRBJ2-4, with unresolved D. This CDR3 has 14 residues. V was pared by 1 base and J by 6 bases, with 10 bases between. In germline, CDR1 is SGHAT, CDR2 FQDESV (reference sequence). CDR3 amino acids: CASSLVTQANIQYF. CDR3 coding DNA: TGTGCCAGCAGCTTAGTAACCCAAGCAAACATTCAGTACTTC.

This clone was seen just once. The chain carries TRBV28 and TRBJ1-2; D is uncertain. Trimming removed 5 bases at V and 5 bases at J, with 9 bases between. CDR1 and CDR2 from the germline V gene are MDHEN and SYDVKM. The CDR3 loop spans 12 amino acids. As DNA, the CDR3 is TGTGCCAGCAGTCCGAATGGATATGGCTACACCTTC. It yields the protein CASSPNGYGYTF.

The V and J genes are TRBV12-1 and TRBJ1-2; TRBD1, the D gene given by the table, was not confirmed from the DNA. TRBV12-1 constitutes a pseudogene. There are 12 residues in the CDR3. The CDR3 region is CASDRGVGGYTF. For the CDR3, the DNA is TGTGCCAGCGACAGGGGTGTCGGAGGCTACACCTTC.

V usage is TRBV30 and J usage is TRBJ2-5, with D possibly TRBD1 on 6 matching bases. The germline gives CDR1 GTSNPN, CDR2 SVGIG (reference sequence). Trimming took off 4 bases at V and 5 bases at J, with 20 bases between the two ends. CDR3 length equals 15 residues. The chain's CDR3 is CAWKLGDITSETQYF. For the CDR3, the DNA is TGTGCCTGGAAGTTGGGGGACATTACGAGTGAGACCCAGTACTTC.

V and J are TRBV28 and TRBJ1-3, with a tentative D call TRBD1 (6 bases). This CDR3 contains 18 residues. Trimming shortened V by 6 bases and J by 4 bases, and 25 bases separated the two germline ends. Looked up from germline, CDR1 is MDHEN and CDR2 is SYDVKM. CDR3 nucleotides: TGTGCCAGCAGATCGACAGGACTCAGCAGGGCGGGCGGAAACACCATATATTTT. This translates into CASRSTGLSRAGGNTIYF. Drawing the rest from reference TRBV28 and TRBJ1-3, the complete variable domain is DVKVTQSSRYLVKRTGEKVFLECVQDMDHENMFWYRQDPGLGLRLIYFSYDVKMKEKGDIPEGYSVSREKKERFSLILESASTNQTSMYLCASRSTGLSRAGGNTIYFGEGSWLTVV.

The chain links TRBV2 to TRBJ2-2; the D is unclear. Trimming pared 1 base from V and 7 bases from J, leaving 13 bases between. CDR1 is SNHLY and CDR2 is FYNNEI in the germline V gene. This CDR3 contains 15 residues. CDR3 bases: TGTGCCAGCAGTGAAGTCCCCCAATCTCACGGGGAGCTGTTTTTT. This translates into CASSEVPQSHGELFF.

This clone has just a few counts. The rearrangement links TRBV4-1 to TRBJ1-2, with no clear D. Trimming stripped 0 bases from V and 4 bases from J, with 9 bases between. The CDR3 sequence is 14 residues long. Germline CDR1 is MGHRA and CDR2 is YSYEKL. The CDR3: CASSQDQGPYGYTF. The CDR3 DNA is TGCGCCAGCAGCCAAGACCAAGGGCCCTATGGCTACACCTTC.

The V gene is TRBV6-1, the J gene TRBJ1-5, with D perhaps TRBD1 (6 bases). Between the trimmed V and J ends, which lost 4 bases and 7 bases, there was a span of 14 bases. This CDR3 contains 14 residues. Germline V gives CDR1 MNHNS, CDR2 SASEGT. The DNA for the CDR3 is TGTGCCAGCAGTGCACAGGGAGGAGGGCAGCCCCAGCATTTT. Protein: CASSAQGGGQPQHF.